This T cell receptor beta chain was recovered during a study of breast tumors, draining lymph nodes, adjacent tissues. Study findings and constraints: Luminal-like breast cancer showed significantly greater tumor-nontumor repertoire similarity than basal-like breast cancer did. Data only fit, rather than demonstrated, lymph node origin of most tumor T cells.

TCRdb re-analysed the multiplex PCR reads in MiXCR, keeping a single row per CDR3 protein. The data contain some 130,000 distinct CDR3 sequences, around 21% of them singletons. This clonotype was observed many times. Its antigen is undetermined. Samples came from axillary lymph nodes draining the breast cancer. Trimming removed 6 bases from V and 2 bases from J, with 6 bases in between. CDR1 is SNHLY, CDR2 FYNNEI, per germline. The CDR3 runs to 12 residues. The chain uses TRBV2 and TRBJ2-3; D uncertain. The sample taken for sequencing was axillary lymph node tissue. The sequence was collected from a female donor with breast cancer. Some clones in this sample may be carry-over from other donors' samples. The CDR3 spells CASSASTDTQYF. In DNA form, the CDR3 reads TGTGCCAGCAGCGCCTCCACAGATACGCAGTATTTT.